This T cell receptor beta chain emerged from a study of T cells after yellow fever vaccination. Study-wide results and caveats: Most clones from primary vaccination were detected again post-booster (roughly 96% CD4, about 88% CD8). CD4 and CD8 compartments shared a small share of clonotypes, likely from convergent recombination. On re-exposure, the response was weaker but peaked faster, at day 5 versus 15.

A few counts support this clonotype. Its antigen is not known. The CDR3 length is 15 residues. Trimming stripped 2 bases from V and 6 bases from J, with 14 bases between. Germline V gene data show CDR1 as SGHVS and CDR2 as FQNEAQ. They built TCR cDNA with 5'RACE template switching, a step that put in a universal primer site and UMIs. TCRdb processed the 5' RACE reads anew with MiXCR; each CDR3 protein has one entry. The data hold about 180,000 distinct CDR3 sequences, with approximately 6.2% observed a single time. The source of this sequence is a man in his late teens or twenties who received the YFV17D yellow fever vaccine. V usage is TRBV7-8 and J usage is TRBJ2-1; tentatively, D is TRBD1 or TRBD2 (5 bases each). The starting material was CD4+ T cells sorted from PBMCs, obtained on the day of the first yellow fever vaccination. In nucleotides, the CDR3 is TGTGCCAGCAGCTTACCAGGGACGAGGCTCAATGAGCAGTTCTTC. This encodes CASSLPGTRLNEQFF.